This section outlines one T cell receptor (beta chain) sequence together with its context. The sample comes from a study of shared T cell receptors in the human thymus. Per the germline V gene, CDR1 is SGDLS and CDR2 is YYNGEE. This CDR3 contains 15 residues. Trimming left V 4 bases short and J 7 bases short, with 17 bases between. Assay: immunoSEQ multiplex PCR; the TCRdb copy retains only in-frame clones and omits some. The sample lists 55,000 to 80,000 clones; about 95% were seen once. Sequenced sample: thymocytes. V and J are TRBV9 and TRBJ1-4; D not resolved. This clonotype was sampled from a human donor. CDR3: CASSLRTLWGEKLFF. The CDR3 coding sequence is TGTGCCAGCAGCCTACGTACGCTTTGGGGTGAAAAACTGTTTTTT. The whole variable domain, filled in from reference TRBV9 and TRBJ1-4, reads DSGVTQTPKHLITATGQRVTLRCSPRSGDLSVYWYQQSLDQGLQFLIQYYNGEERAKGNILERFSAQQFPDLHSELNLSSLELGDSALYFCASSLRTLWGEKLFFGSGTQLSVL.